The entry below describes one T cell receptor (beta chain). As yet, its antigen is unknown. This specimen belongs to a study of response to subunit inactivated influenza vaccine. From the RT-PCR reads, TCRdb called clonotypes with MiXCR, one entry per CDR3 protein. This sample yields roughly 700,000 distinct CDR3 sequences, of which roughly 14% are seen a single time; around 7% belongs to the top ten. Notes on the study in general: The authors suggested that every seasonal influenza vaccination recruits few new T cells.

Trimming pared 0 bases from V and 0 bases from J, leaving 9 bases between. Germline V gene lookup returns CDR1 LGHNA and CDR2 YNFKEQ. The CDR3 spans 16 residues. This specimen was PBMCs from blood, taken 14 to 15 days before vaccination. The J gene is TRBJ1-3, the V gene TRBV4-2; no clear D. This receptor was taken from a man aged 45 to 65 who received an inactivated influenza vaccine. The chain's CDR3 is CASSQDLPFSGNTIYF. In DNA form, the CDR3 reads TGTGCCAGCAGCCAAGATCTCCCCTTCTCTGGAAACACCATATATTTT.